This TCR beta chain was recorded in a study of shared clonotypes between healthy human individuals. Sequencing was performed with immunoSEQ multiplex PCR; in TCRdb, only in-frame clones are kept and a portion is missing. The data contain about 490,000 clones, approximately 78% of them singletons. J lost 7 bases, V lost 4 bases, and 6 bases had no gene match. Looked up from germline, CDR1 is SGHTA and CDR2 is FQGTGA. The CDR3 runs to 15 residues. The sample holds a few counts of this clone. This clonotype originated in a woman aged 40 to 50 in good health. Some clones in this sample may be carry-over from other donors' samples. The sample consisted of PBMCs. J is TRBJ2-1 and V is TRBV7-3; 11 bases align to TRBD2. The CDR3 spells CASSSGLAGKNEQFF. In DNA form, the CDR3 reads TGTGCCAGCAGCTCCGGACTAGCGGGTAAGAATGAGCAGTTCTTC.